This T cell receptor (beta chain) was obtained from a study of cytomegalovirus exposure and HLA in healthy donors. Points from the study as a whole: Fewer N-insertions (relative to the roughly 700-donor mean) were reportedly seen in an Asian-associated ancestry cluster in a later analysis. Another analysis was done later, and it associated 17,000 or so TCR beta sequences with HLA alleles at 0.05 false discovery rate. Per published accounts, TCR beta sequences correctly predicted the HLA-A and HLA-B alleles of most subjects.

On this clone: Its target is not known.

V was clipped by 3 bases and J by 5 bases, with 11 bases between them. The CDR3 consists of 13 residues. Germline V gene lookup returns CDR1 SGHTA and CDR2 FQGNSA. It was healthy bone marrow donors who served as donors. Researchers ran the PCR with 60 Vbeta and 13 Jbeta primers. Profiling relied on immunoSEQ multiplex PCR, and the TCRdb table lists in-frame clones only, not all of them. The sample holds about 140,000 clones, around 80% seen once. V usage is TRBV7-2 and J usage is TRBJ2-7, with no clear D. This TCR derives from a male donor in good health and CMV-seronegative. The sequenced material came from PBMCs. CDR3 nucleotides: TGTGCCAGCAGCTTGCAGATCCCGAACGAGCAGTACTTC. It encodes CASSLQIPNEQYF.